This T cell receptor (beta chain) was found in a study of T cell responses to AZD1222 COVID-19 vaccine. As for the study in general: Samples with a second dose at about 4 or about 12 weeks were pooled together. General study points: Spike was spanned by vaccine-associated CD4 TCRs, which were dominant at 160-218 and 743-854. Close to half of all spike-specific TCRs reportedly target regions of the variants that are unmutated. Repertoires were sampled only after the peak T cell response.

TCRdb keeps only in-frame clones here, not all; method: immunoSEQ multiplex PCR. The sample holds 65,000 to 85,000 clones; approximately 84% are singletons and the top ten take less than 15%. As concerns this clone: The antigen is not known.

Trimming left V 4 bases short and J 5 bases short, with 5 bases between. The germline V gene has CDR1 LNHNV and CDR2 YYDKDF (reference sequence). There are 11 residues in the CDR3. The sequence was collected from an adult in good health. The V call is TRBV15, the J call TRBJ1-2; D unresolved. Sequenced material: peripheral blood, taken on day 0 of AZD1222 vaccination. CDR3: CATSNGYGYTF. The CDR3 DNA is TGTGCCACCAGCAACGGGTATGGCTACACCTTC.